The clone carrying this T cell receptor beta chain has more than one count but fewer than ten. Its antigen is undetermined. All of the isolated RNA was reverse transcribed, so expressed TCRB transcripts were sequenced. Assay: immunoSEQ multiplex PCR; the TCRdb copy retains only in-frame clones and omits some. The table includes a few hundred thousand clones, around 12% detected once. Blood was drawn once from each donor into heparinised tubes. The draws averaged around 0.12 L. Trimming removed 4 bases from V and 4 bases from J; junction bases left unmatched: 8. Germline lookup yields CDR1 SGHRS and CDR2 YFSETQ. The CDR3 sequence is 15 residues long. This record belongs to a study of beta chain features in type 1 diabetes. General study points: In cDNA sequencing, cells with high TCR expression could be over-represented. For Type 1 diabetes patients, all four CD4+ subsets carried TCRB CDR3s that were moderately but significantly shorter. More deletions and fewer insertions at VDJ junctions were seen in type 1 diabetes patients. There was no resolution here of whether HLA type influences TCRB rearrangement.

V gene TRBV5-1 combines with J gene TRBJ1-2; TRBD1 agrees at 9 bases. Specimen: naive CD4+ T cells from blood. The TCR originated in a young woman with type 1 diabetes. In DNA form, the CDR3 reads TGCGCCAGCAGCCTGGCGGGACAGGGAGGCTATGGCTACACCTTC. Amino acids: CASSLAGQGGYGYTF.